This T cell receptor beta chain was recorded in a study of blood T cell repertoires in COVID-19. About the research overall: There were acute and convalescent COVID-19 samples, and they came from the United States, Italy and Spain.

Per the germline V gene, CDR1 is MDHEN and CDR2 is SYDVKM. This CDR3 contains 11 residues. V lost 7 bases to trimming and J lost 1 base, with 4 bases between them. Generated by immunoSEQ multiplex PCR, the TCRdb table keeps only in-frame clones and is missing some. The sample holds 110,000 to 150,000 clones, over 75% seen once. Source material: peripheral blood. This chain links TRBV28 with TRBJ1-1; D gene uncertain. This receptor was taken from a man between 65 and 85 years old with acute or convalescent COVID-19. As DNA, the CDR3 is TGTGCCAGCACCCGGAACACTGAAGCTTTCTTT. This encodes CASTRNTEAFF. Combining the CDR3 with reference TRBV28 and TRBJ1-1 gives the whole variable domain DVKVTQSSRYLVKRTGEKVFLECVQDMDHENMFWYRQDPGLGLRLIYFSYDVKMKEKGDIPEGYSVSREKKERFSLILESASTNQTSMYLCASTRNTEAFFGQGTRLTVV.